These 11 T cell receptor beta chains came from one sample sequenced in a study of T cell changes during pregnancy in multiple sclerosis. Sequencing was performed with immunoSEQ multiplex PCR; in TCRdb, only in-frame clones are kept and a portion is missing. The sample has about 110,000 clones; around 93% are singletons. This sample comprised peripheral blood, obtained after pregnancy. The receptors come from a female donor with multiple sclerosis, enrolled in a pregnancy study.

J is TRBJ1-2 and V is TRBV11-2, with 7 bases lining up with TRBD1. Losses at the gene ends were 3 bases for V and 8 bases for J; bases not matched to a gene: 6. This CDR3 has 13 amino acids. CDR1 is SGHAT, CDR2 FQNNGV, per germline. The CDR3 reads CASSFPTGTGYTF. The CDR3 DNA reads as TGTGCCAGCAGCTTCCCGACAGGGACCGGCTACACCTTC.

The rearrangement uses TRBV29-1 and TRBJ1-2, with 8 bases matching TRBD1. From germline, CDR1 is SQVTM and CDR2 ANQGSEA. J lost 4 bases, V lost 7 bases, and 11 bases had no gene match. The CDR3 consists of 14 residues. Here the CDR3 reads CSAGRTGMVYGYTF. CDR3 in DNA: TGCAGCGCCGGCCGGACAGGGATGGTCTATGGCTACACCTTC.

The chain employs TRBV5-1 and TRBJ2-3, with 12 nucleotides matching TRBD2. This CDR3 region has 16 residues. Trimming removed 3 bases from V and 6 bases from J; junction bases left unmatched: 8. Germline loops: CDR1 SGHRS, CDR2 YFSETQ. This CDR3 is CASSWTLAGGPDTQYF. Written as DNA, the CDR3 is TGCGCCAGCAGCTGGACCCTAGCGGGGGGGCCGGATACGCAGTATTTT.

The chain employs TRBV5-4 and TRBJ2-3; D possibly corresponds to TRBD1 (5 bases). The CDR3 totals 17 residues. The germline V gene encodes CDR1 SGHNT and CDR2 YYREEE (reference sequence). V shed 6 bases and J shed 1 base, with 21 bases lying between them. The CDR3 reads CASTHRGIRVGTDTQYF. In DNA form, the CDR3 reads TGTGCCAGCACCCACCGTGGAATCAGGGTTGGCACAGATACGCAGTATTTT.

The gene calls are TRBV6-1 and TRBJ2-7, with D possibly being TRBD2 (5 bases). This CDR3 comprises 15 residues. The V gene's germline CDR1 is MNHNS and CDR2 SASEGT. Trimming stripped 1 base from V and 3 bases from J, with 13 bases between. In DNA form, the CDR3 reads TGTGCCAGCAGTGAAGGAGCGGTGGGGAGCTACGAGCAGTACTTC. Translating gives CASSEGAVGSYEQYF.

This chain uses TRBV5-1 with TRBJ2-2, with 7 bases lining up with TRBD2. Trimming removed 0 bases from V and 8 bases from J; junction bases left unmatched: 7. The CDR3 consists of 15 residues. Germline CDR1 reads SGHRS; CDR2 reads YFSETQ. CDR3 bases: TGCGCCAGCAGCTTGGAGACAACTAGCGTTGGGGAGCTGTTTTTT. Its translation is CASSLETTSVGELFF.

The CDR3 region is CASSPDTPGQGHTEAFF. The CDR3 DNA reads as TGTGCCAGCAGTCCCGATACTCCGGGACAGGGGCACACTGAAGCTTTCTTT. V gene TRBV27 combines with J gene TRBJ1-1, with 10 nucleotides matching TRBD1. The CDR3 consists of 17 residues. With V trimmed by 5 bases and J by 3 bases, 12 bases remained unmatched. The V gene's germline CDR1 is MNHEY and CDR2 SMNVEV (reference sequence).

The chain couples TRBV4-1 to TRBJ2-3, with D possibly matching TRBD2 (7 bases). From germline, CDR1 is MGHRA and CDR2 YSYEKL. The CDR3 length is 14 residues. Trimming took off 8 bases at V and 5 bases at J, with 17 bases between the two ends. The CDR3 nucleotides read TGCGCCAGCCAGGAGGGGGGGGATCAAGATACGCAGTATTTT. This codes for CASQEGGDQDTQYF.

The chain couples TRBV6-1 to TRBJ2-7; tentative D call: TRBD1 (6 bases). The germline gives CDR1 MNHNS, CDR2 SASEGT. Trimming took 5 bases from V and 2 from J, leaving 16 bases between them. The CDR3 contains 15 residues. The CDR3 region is CASSSGSGGPYEQYF. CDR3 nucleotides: TGTGCCAGCAGTTCAGGGAGTGGGGGCCCCTACGAGCAGTACTTC.

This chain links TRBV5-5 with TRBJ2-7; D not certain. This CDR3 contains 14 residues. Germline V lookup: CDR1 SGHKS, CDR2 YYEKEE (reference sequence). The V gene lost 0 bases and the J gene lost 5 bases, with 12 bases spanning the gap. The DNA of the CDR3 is TGTGCCAGCAGCTTGGAAGTACTTCTGGACGAGCAGTACTTC. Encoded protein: CASSLEVLLDEQYF.

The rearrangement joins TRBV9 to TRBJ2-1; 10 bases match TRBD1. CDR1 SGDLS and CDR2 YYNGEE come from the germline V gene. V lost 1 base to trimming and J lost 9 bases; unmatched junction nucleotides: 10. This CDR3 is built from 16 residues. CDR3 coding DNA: TGTGCCAGCAGCGTATTGGGGACAGGGGACGGAGGTGAGCAGTTCTTC. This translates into CASSVLGTGDGGEQFF. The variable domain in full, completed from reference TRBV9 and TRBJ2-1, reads DSGVTQTPKHLITATGQRVTLRCSPRSGDLSVYWYQQSLDQGLQFLIQYYNGEERAKGNILERFSAQQFPDLHSELNLSSLELGDSALYFCASSVLGTGDGGEQFFGPGTRLTVL.